This T cell receptor (beta chain) was recovered during a study of cytomegalovirus exposure and HLA in healthy donors (dated by TCRdb to the late 2010s). At the level of the whole study: An earlier analysis of roughly 500 of the donors reported over 250 Gb of sequence data and around 100 million unique TCR beta sequences obtained from around 170 million T cells. Across 300 to 500 genotyped donors of the cohort, an average of about 220,000 unique TCR beta nucleotide sequences per donor were sequenced, and 15% to 20% of those sequences were non-productive. All discovery cohort repertoires had been generated using a single sequencing platform. Using immunosequencing, the study profiled T cell repertoires from fewer than 700 subjects and related those repertoires to cytomegalovirus serostatus. An early release covering approximately 600 HLA-typed donors comprised about 300 gigabases of sequencing data and around 80 million unique TCR sequences. A later genetic analysis took genome-wide SNP genotypes for 398 of the 666 donors and used that subset as a discovery cohort. High-throughput TCR immunosequencing, statistical association of individual TCRs with disease status, and machine learning were combined to predict cytomegalovirus infection status. Several DR-DQ haplotypes were handled as single units for association and clustering because linkage in the cohort was strong. HLA typing covered class I and class II loci at four-digit resolution. Besides the first cohort of some 670 subjects, a separate validation cohort made up of over a hundred different subjects was used. Typing coverage differed by locus: A, B, C, DRB1 and DQB1 were typed in roughly 629-640 donors, DQA1 in about 550, DPA1 in 600 to 610, and DPB1 in 450 to 490. Among the roughly 390 genotyped donors, around 81% belonged to the genetic ancestry cluster associated with self-reported Caucasian donors. Donor age, sex, ethnicity and CMV serostatus were compiled together with the repertoire data. The later analysis used no new phenotypic data to find candidate immune exposures, relying instead on TCR beta sequences and their occurrence across donors. A later analysis re-analyzed previously published TCR beta repertoires from several hundred donors and added high-resolution HLA genotyping to study TCR occurrence patterns. An earlier analysis of approximately 640 of the donors applied high-throughput TCR beta sequencing to assess whether each TCR beta V gene segment acted as functional or pseudogenic. The study aimed to test whether cataloging public T cell receptors could reveal signatures of past pathogen exposure. The investigation overall reported the following: According to the authors, the approach could potentially be generalized to other disease states and immunological phenotypes. Compared with the roughly 600-donor mean, donors in an Asian-associated ancestry cluster had fewer N-insertions in productive TCRs, according to a later genetic analysis. The 87-base-pair reads could not distinguish some IMGT-functional V segments, including TRBV6-2 and TRBV6-3, so those segments were excluded. In a later analysis, TCR association rates were found to vary across HLA loci, with the most associated TCRs seen for DRB1 alleles and the fewest for HLA-C alleles. In an earlier analysis of about 600 of the donors, most TCR beta V segments appeared in productive rearrangements about 90% or about 30% of the time, broadly matching IMGT annotations. Because some donors lacked HLA typing at each locus, the association tests relied only on the typed subset. An association between a missense DCLRE1C variant and V-gene and J-gene trimming of TCR beta chains was found in a later genetic analysis and replicated in an independent cohort. The cohort was sequenced for TCR beta chains only, and without alpha or paired-chain data the features that could be detected were limited. Across donors, most TCR sequences were observed very rarely, whereas some public TCRs were present in many individuals. Linkage disequilibrium might explain the correlated functional status among segregating V segments, but an unknown experimental factor could not be excluded. In a later analysis, HLA-associated TCR beta chains showed more clonal expansion and lower generation probabilities than non-associated chains that were equally common. In vitro tests confirmed that three of the cytomegalovirus-associated TCR beta chains recognize cytomegalovirus antigens. A further reported finding was that TCR beta sequences accurately predicted the HLA-A and HLA-B alleles for most subjects in the first cohort. A later analysis reported that several top co-occurrence clusters appeared linked to parvovirus B19, influenza, CMV and Epstein-Barr virus. The only immune exposure information available for the cohort was CMV serostatus. Because counts were too low, 15 to 20 rarely observed V segments, including chromosome 9 orphons, were excluded from the earlier analysis of roughly 580 of the donors. A later analysis found that most CMV-associated TCR beta chains appeared HLA-restricted, with HLA associations seemingly driven largely by CMV exposure. When HLA alleles, especially DR and DQ, strongly co-occurred, attributing TCR associations to individual alleles was difficult. Roughly uniform sequencing depth across donors was assumed in presence/absence analyses, although this assumption may not hold. The classifier was reported to diagnose cytomegalovirus status with high specificity and sensitivity in both the original cohort and the validation cohort. A later analysis associated about 17,000 TCR beta sequences with specific HLA alleles at a false discovery rate of 0.05. In the study, about 150 TCR beta chains were listed as associated with cytomegalovirus. A cluster of highly shared sequence variants was judged likely to represent a technical artifact of the sequencing pipeline.

The CDR3 holds 17 amino acids from the cysteine to the phenylalanine. Only the CDR3 part of the read is kept: 51 bases, read in frame from the first base. The junction shows trimming of 3 bases on V and 4 bases on J, and the gene matches do not reach 5 bases of it. The germline V gene sets CDR1 to LGHNA and CDR2 to YSLEER. The cohort consisted of 600 to 750 healthy bone marrow donors. At the time of sampling, all cohort members were nominally healthy, though unrecorded immune exposures were likely present. The donor tested CMV seronegative, placing the donor among the 350 or so seronegative members of the cohort. A peripheral blood sample was provided by each donor, and peripheral blood mononuclear cells were used for TCR beta sequencing. The Qiagen DNeasy Blood Extraction Kit was used to extract genomic DNA from the blood cell samples. About this clone itself: Its antigen is currently not known. Base qualities are missing; no much larger clone stands one base away.

Libraries were prepared through the immunoSEQ multiplex PCR assay. The multiplex PCR relied on a mix of 60 forward primers for TCR Vbeta segments and 13 reverse primers for TCR Jbeta segments. The CDR3 region of rearranged TCR beta genes was amplified from genomic DNA with a multiplex PCR assay. On the Illumina HiSeq System, the amplified TCR beta libraries were sequenced as 87-base-pair reads. In the original analysis: Across the 600 to 700 repertoires, a later analysis counted around 80 million unique TCR beta chains, 9 million to 14 million of which were shared by at least two donors. To remove PCR and sequencing errors, raw reads were error-corrected and collapsed into unique sequences using a nearest-neighbor algorithm that merged closely related sequences. V, D and J gene segments were assigned by aligning CDR3 sequences to IMGT reference sequences. For a sequence to be retained, a match of at least six nucleotides was required to both a V gene segment and a J gene segment. A rearrangement counted as productive if the CDR3 had no stop codons and remained in frame with V and J, and every other rearrangement counted as non-productive. CDR3 was defined according to IMGT convention as the region running from the second conserved V-encoded cysteine to the conserved J-encoded phenylalanine. The earlier analysis of a few hundred of the donors excluded any sequence lacking an unambiguous match to a single V gene segment. In an earlier analysis of about 590 of the donors, a V segment was called functional when productive rearrangements were above 56.7%, and segregating when the standard deviation between donors exceeded 5%. A statistical classification framework was built for diagnosing cytomegalovirus status from the catalog of TCR beta chain sequences. In a later analysis, TCR nucleotide sequences were compared against IMGT/GENE-DB human TR gene sequences so that V and J genes could be assigned. Using the TCRdist pipeline, a later analysis assigned CDR3 sequences along with most-parsimonious VDJ recombination scenarios. In a later analysis, each TCR beta chain was defined by its CDR3 amino acid sequence together with its V-gene family, and reads without a unique V-gene family were excluded. As a way to deal with suspected cross-contamination and a sequencing artifact, a later analysis dropped over 550 nucleotide sequences that were highly shared and had low generation probability. In a later analysis, a clonal expansion index for each public chain was calculated from normalized within-repertoire ranks of inferred template counts. Generation probabilities in a later analysis came from a VDJ recombination model fitted to out-of-frame rearrangements, and those results were checked against IGoR. Hypergeometric tests were used in a later analysis to score TCR-TCR, TCR-HLA and TCR-CMV co-occurrence, with a repertoire-size bias correction applied to the TCR pairs. In a later analysis, false discovery rates were estimated by permuting HLA or CMV assignments 20 times. In a later analysis, co-occurring TCRs were grouped using DBSCAN, and TCRdist sequence similarity was added for clustering within HLA-allele-positive subsets. For co-occurrence clustering, repertoires with fewer than 30,000 or more than 120,000 public chains were excluded, along with four or five repertoires with anomalous nucleotide sharing. Held by TCRdb, this immuneACCESS table contains in-frame sequences only and omits some clones. Under half of the omission traces to an unresolved V gene where checked; the cause of the rest is unknown. V and J calls plus clone size are reproduced from that table; the DNA served to infer D and trimming. This sample holds around 100,000 clones; 65% to 90% were observed only once. The ten most abundant clones make up 0.9% to 1.5% of the sample.

The chain is assembled from TRBV4-3 and TRBJ2-2; 13 junctional bases match TRBD2. Sequences were obtained from PBMCs. This clonotype originated in a woman aged 18-29 years in good health and CMV-seronegative. The DNA sequence follows: TGCGCCAGCAGCCACGGACTAGCGGGGGATATCACCGGGGAGCTGTTTTTT. It codes for CASSHGLAGDITGELFF.